This TCR beta chain was sequenced for a study of blood T cells in healthy people across ages. Study findings and constraints: Diversity of TCR beta per million T cells declined in a roughly linear way with age.

With a J-beta primer mix and a sample-barcoded 5' primer, a second PCR ran about 7 to 11 cycles. Unique molecular identifiers of 12 random nucleotides labeled each cDNA. Each CDR3 protein is one row after TCRdb ran MiXCR on the 5' RACE reads. The sample carries fewer than 750,000 distinct CDR3 sequences, under 65% recorded once. Samples each had at least 5 micrograms of total RNA extracted. The CDR3 extends over 11 amino acids. V lost 5 bases and J 7 bases, leaving 9 bases between the germline ends. In germline, CDR1 is SGHVS, CDR2 FNYEAQ. For this clonotype: What it recognizes is unknown.

This sequence was found in a woman aged 80 or over in good health. This chain uses TRBV7-6 with TRBJ2-7; D gene unclear. Sequences were obtained from blood. The CDR3 bases are TGTGCCAGCAGCCAGAGCCGGGAGCAGTACTTC. It codes for CASSQSREQYF.